Shown below are 13 T cell receptor beta chains from a single sample sequenced in a study of shared clonotypes between healthy human individuals. The protocol was immunoSEQ multiplex PCR, while the TCRdb copy is restricted to in-frame clones and leaves out a portion. The table records some 1 million clones, roughly 80% of them present only once. Input material: memory CD4+ T cells sorted from blood. Subset given: CD45RA-negative fraction. Receptors originate from a young man in good health.

V and J are TRBV7-9 and TRBJ1-1; 8 nucleotides line up with TRBD1. The CDR3 consists of 14 residues. After removal of 6 bases from V and 1 base from J, the junction contained 4 bases not matched to a gene. CDR1 and CDR2 (germline): SEHNR, FQNEAQ (reference sequence). The CDR3 DNA reads TGTGCCAGCAGTCGGACAGGGAAGAACACTGAAGCTTTCTTT. Its protein is CASSRTGKNTEAFF. The whole variable domain, filled in from reference TRBV7-9 and TRBJ1-1, reads DTGVSQNPRHKITKRGQNVTFRCDPISEHNRLYWYRQTLGQGPEFLTYFQNEAQLEKSRLLSDRFSAERPKGSFSTLEIQRTEQGDSAMYLCASSRTGKNTEAFFGQGTRLTVV.

The genes are TRBV5-1 and TRBJ2-7, with 11 bases that match TRBD2. Per the germline V gene, CDR1 is SGHRS and CDR2 is YFSETQ. The CDR3 totals 17 residues. After removal of 7 bases from V and 3 bases from J, the junction contained 15 bases not matched to a gene. The CDR3 DNA follows: TGCGCCAGCCGACGACTAGCGGGGAACCTTGGGGGCTACGAGCAGTACTTC. This encodes CASRRLAGNLGGYEQYF.

This chain connects TRBV2 to TRBJ2-3; 9 bases align to TRBD1. J lost 5 bases, V lost 6 bases, and 6 bases had no gene match. The CDR3 contains 14 residues. Germline CDR1 SNHLY, CDR2 FYNNEI. CDR3 bases: TGTGCCAGCAGACAACAGGGGGCAGGAGATACGCAGTATTTT. The encoded protein is CASRQQGAGDTQYF.

V usage is TRBV12-5 and J usage is TRBJ2-5; the match to TRBD1 covers 9 bases. The CDR3 loop spans 16 amino acids. Germline loops: CDR1 LGHNT, CDR2 FRNRAP. Losses at the gene ends were 1 base for V and 2 bases for J; bases not matched to a gene: 5. The CDR3 DNA reads as TGTGCTAGTGGTTTGGGCGACAGGGGGAGGCAAGAGACCCAGTACTTC. Its translation: CASGLGDRGRQETQYF.

This chain connects TRBV28 to TRBJ1-1; D remains unclear. CDR3 size: 13 residues. Trimming pared 6 bases from V and 3 bases from J, leaving 11 bases between. The germline V gene has CDR1 MDHEN and CDR2 SYDVKM. CDR3 sequence: CASRPSDYTEAFF. CDR3 DNA sequence: TGTGCCAGCAGACCCTCAGACTACACTGAAGCTTTCTTT. Filled out from reference TRBV28 and TRBJ1-1, the complete variable domain reads DVKVTQSSRYLVKRTGEKVFLECVQDMDHENMFWYRQDPGLGLRLIYFSYDVKMKEKGDIPEGYSVSREKKERFSLILESASTNQTSMYLCASRPSDYTEAFFGQGTRLTVV.

This clone was found once. CDR3 DNA sequence: TGCGCCAGCGCTCCGGCCTACACAAACACTGAAGCTTTCTTT. Translation: CASAPAYTNTEAFF. This chain uses TRBV10-2 with TRBJ1-1; D remains unclear. This CDR3 contains 14 residues. The ends were cut back, 8 bases at V and 2 bases at J, with 15 bases in the middle. Germline V gives CDR1 WSHSY, CDR2 SAAADI.

The chain uses TRBV29-1 and TRBJ2-3; D is unclear. Germline V CDR1 and CDR2: SQVTM, ANQGSEA. The CDR3 covers 13 residues. V lost 2 bases and J 0 bases, leaving 6 bases between the germline ends. The CDR3 loop reads CSVERKSTDTQYF. The CDR3, as DNA: TGCAGCGTTGAACGGAAAAGCACAGATACGCAGTATTTT.

This clone was found once. The chain couples TRBV7-2 to TRBJ2-5; D is unresolved. The CDR3 runs to 13 residues. Germline loops: CDR1 SGHTA, CDR2 FQGNSA. V lost 10 bases, J lost 5 bases, and 17 bases lay in between. In DNA, the CDR3 is TGTGCCACCTCCCCTCCCAGGCGGGAGACCCAGTACTTC. Its translation is CATSPPRRETQYF.

This clone was detected once. V usage is TRBV18 and J usage is TRBJ2-5, with D perhaps TRBD2 (7 bases). V was cut by 1 base and J by 5 bases, with 11 bases left in between. The CDR3 sequence is 14 residues long. The germline CDR1 and CDR2 sequences are KGHSH and LQKENI. The CDR3 DNA sequence: TGTGCCAGCTCACCACAACAGGGAGGGGAGACCCAGTACTTC. Translating it yields CASSPQQGGETQYF. Based on the CDR3 plus reference TRBV18 and TRBJ2-5, the full variable domain is NAGVMQNPRHLVRRRGQEARLRCSPMKGHSHVYWYRQLPEEGLKFMVYLQKENIIDESGMPKERFSAEFPKEGPSILRIQQVVRGDSAAYFCASSPQQGGETQYFGPGTRLLVL.

This chain uses TRBV29-1 with TRBJ2-5, with D possibly TRBD2 on 6 matching bases. Trimming took off 7 bases at V and 2 bases at J, with 11 bases between the two ends. The CDR3 extends over 12 amino acids. Germline loops: CDR1 SQVTM, CDR2 ANQGSEA. This chain's CDR3 is CSAAGQQETQYF. DNA of the CDR3: TGCAGCGCTGCGGGGCAGCAAGAGACCCAGTACTTC. Combining the CDR3 with reference TRBV29-1 and TRBJ2-5 gives the whole variable domain SAVISQKPSRDICQRGTSLTIQCQVDSQVTMMFWYRQQPGQSLTLIATANQGSEATYESGFVIDKFPISRPNLTFSTLTVSNMSPEDSSIYLCSAAGQQETQYFGPGTRLLVL.

The chain couples TRBV6-1 to TRBJ2-3; D remains unclear. The CDR3 contains 13 residues. CDR1 is MNHNS, CDR2 SASEGT, per germline. V lost 3 bases, J lost 7 bases, and 11 bases lay in between. The CDR3 loop reads CASSEIGPNTQYF. Written as DNA, the CDR3 is TGTGCCAGCAGTGAGATCGGTCCGAATACGCAGTATTTT.

The chain couples TRBV10-3 to TRBJ2-3; 14 nucleotides line up with TRBD2. Trimming cost V 4 bases and J 4 bases; bases outside gene matches: 4. Germline assignment: CDR1 ENHRY and CDR2 SYGVKD. This CDR3 has 16 amino acids. CDR3 sequence: CAISAGGLAGADTQYF. CDR3 in DNA: TGTGCCATCAGTGCAGGGGGACTAGCGGGGGCAGATACGCAGTATTTT.

This chain connects TRBV7-9 to TRBJ2-3, with D possibly matching TRBD2 (6 bases). This CDR3 has 13 residues. From germline, CDR1 is SEHNR and CDR2 FQNEAQ (reference sequence). V lost 1 base to trimming and J lost 6 bases, with 8 bases between them. The CDR3 loop is CASSLVLADTQYF. In DNA, the CDR3 is TGTGCCAGCAGCTTAGTACTAGCCGATACGCAGTATTTT.